This T cell receptor (beta chain) originates from a study of blood T cell repertoires in COVID-19. On the study more broadly: Nucleic acid was either cDNA or gDNA, and it came from T cells, B-cell-depleted T cells, or PBMCs.

Using immunoSEQ multiplex PCR, the repertoire was profiled, and TCRdb retains in-frame clones only, with some absent. Found here are some 460,000 clones, 87% of them singletons; the top ten hold roughly 0.72%. Germline values: CDR1 SGHRS, CDR2 YFSETQ. Trimming at V came to 9 bases and at J to 7 bases, leaving 12 bases not matched to a gene. The length of the CDR3 is 16 residues. The specimen was PBMCs or T cells enriched from blood (not recorded which). This sequence originates from a woman aged 18-35 years who had recovered from COVID-19. This chain uses TRBV5-1 with TRBJ2-5, with 16 bases aligning to TRBD2. The CDR3 sequence is CATRPGLAGGPRTQYF. CDR3 nucleotides: TGCGCCACCCGCCCGGGACTAGCGGGGGGGCCGCGGACCCAGTACTTC.